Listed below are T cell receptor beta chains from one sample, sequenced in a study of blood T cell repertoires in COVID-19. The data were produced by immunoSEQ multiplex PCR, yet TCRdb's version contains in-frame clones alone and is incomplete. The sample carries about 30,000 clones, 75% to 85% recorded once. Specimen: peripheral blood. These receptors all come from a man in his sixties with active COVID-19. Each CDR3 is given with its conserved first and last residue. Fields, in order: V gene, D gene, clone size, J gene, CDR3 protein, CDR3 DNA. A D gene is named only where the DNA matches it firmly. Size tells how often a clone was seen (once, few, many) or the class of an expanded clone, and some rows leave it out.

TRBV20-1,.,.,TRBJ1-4,CSATGLRLFF,TGCAGTGCTACAGGTCTAAGACTGTTTTTT
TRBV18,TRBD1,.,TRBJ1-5,CASSQQGAGGNQPQHF,TGTGCCAGCTCACAGCAGGGGGCTGGGGGCAATCAGCCCCAGCATTTT
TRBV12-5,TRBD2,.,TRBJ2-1,CASGPNNPSGSYEQFF,TGTGCTAGTGGTCCAAATAACCCTAGCGGGAGTTATGAGCAGTTCTTC
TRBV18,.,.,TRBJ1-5,CASSPAKTDQPQHF,TGTGCCAGCTCACCGGCCAAGACTGATCAGCCCCAGCATTTT
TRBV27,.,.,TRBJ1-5,CATSREGTSGYANQPQHF,TGTGCCACCTCTAGAGAGGGGACTTCGGGATACGCCAATCAGCCCCAGCATTTT
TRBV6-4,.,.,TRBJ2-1,CASSLGSTSYNEQFF,TGTGCCAGCAGTTTGGGGAGTACCTCCTACAATGAGCAGTTCTTC
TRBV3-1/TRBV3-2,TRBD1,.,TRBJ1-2,CASTLGQGARNYGYTF,TGTGCCAGCACCCTCGGACAGGGGGCAAGAAACTATGGCTACACCTTC
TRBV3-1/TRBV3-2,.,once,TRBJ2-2,CASKKAKNTGELFF,TGTGCCAGTAAGAAAGCGAAGAACACCGGGGAGCTGTTTTTT
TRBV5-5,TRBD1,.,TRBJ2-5,CASSFQGAQETQYF,TGTGCCAGCAGCTTTCAGGGGGCCCAAGAGACCCAGTACTTC
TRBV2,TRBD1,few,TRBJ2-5,CASREGQGQETQYF,TGTGCCAGCAGGGAAGGACAGGGACAAGAGACCCAGTACTTC
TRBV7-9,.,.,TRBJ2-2,CASSLGRVNTGELFF,TGTGCCAGCAGCTTAGGACGGGTGAACACCGGGGAGCTGTTTTTT
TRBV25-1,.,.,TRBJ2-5,CASSDVRVGQETQYF,TGTGCCAGCAGCGATGTGAGGGTCGGGCAAGAGACCCAGTACTTC
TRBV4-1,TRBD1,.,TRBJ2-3,CASSQDTGGADTQYF,TGCGCCAGCAGCCAAGATACAGGGGGCGCAGATACGCAGTATTTT
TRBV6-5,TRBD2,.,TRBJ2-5,CASSYGAGGGGETQYF,TGTGCCAGCAGTTACGGTGCGGGAGGGGGGGGTGAGACCCAGTACTTC
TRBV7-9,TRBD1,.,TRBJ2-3,CASSFGTGGTDTQYF,TGTGCCAGCAGCTTCGGCACAGGGGGCACAGATACGCAGTATTTT
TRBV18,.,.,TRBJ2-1,CASSPASEDYNEQFF,TGTGCCAGCTCACCCGCTAGCGAGGACTACAATGAGCAGTTCTTC
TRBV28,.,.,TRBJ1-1,CASRPQGQGAEAFF,TGTGCCAGCAGGCCCCAGGGGCAGGGCGCTGAAGCTTTCTTT
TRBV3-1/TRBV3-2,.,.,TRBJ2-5,CASSQDQGREETQYF,TGTGCCAGCAGCCAAGATCAGGGCAGGGAAGAGACCCAGTACTTC
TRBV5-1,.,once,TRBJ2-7,CASSLDFPYEQYF,TGCGCCAGCAGCCTGGACTTTCCCTACGAGCAGTACTTC
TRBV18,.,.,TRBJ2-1,CASSPPTGVRRSEQFF,TGTGCCAGCTCACCACCAACGGGGGTCAGGAGGAGTGAGCAGTTCTTC
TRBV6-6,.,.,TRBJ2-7,CASSPSKIVPYEQYF,TGTGCCAGCAGTCCCTCCAAGATAGTCCCCTACGAGCAGTACTTC
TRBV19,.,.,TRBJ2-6,CASSKRESGANVLTF,TGTGCCAGTAGTAAACGGGAGTCTGGGGCCAACGTCCTGACTTTC
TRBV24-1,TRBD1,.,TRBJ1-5,CATSDPRTGGNNQPQHF,TGTGCCACCAGTGATCCCCGGACAGGGGGCAACAATCAGCCCCAGCATTTT
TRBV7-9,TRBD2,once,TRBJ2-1,CASSHRGGLAYNEQFF,TGTGCCAGCAGCCACAGAGGGGGACTAGCCTACAATGAGCAGTTCTTC
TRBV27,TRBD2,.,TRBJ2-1,CASKGVGLAGREQFF,TGTGCCAGCAAGGGGGTGGGGCTAGCGGGTAGAGAGCAGTTCTTC
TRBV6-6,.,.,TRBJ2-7,CASSSPSANYEQYF,TGTGCCAGCAGTTCCCCAAGCGCGAACTACGAGCAGTACTTC
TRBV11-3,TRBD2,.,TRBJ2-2,CASSLSGTNTGELFF,TGTGCCAGCAGTCTTAGCGGGACGAACACCGGGGAGCTGTTTTTT
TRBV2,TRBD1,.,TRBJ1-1,CASSGSDRDTEAFF,TGTGCCAGCAGTGGCTCCGACAGGGACACTGAAGCTTTCTTT